This T cell receptor (beta chain) was sequenced for a study of shared T cell receptors in the human thymus. Deletions cut 6 bases from V and 7 bases from J, with 18 bases between. CDR3 length: 15 amino acids. Germline V gene sequence: CDR1 MNHNS, CDR2 SASEGT. Profiling relied on immunoSEQ multiplex PCR, and the TCRdb table lists in-frame clones only, not all of them. The table lists hundreds of thousands of clones, more than 75% of them singletons, with 0.013% in the top ten. The sample was also reused in another study, on human thymus T cells. That report notes: Obtained as resections during corrective heart surgery, the thymus tissue was then studied. Unrelated people showed highly overlapping thymic repertoires, related research reported.

The chain employs TRBV6-1 and TRBJ1-4, with unresolved D. Material: thymocytes. The TCR comes from a boy younger than two with a congenital heart defect. DNA of the CDR3: TGTGCCAGCAGGCCCCGGGAACATACGGGTGAAAAACTGTTTTTT. This translates into CASRPREHTGEKLFF.